This T cell receptor beta chain was captured in a study of CD8 T cells in Susac syndrome. RNA in amounts of about 0.45 to 1 ug was reverse transcribed with random hexamers. MiXCR, applied by TCRdb to the immunoSEQ multiplex PCR reads, yields one record per CDR3 protein. The table has under 200,000 distinct CDR3 sequences, about 95% seen once; the top ten hold around 0.14%. V shed 0 bases, J shed 2 bases, and the junction held 5 bases outside the gene matches. Germline-derived CDR1 and CDR2 are SGHRS and YFSETQ. The CDR3 spans 15 residues. Negative isolation yielded CD8+ and CD4+ T cells; FACS enriched TEMRA cells.

The rearrangement uses TRBV5-1 and TRBJ2-7; 7 bases line up with TRBD1. Sequencing input: CD4+ T cells from PBMCs. The origin of this receptor is a human donor in good health. The CDR3 reads CASSLAQGRAYEQYF. The CDR3 DNA follows: TGCGCCAGCAGCTTGGCACAGGGGCGCGCCTACGAGCAGTACTTC.